These 5 T cell receptor beta chains were all obtained from the same sample, sequenced in a study of blood T cell repertoires in COVID-19. The data were produced by immunoSEQ multiplex PCR, yet TCRdb's version contains in-frame clones alone and is incomplete. There are hundreds of thousands of clones in the sample; about 83% occur only once, and roughly 1.2% lies in the top ten. Sequencing input: peripheral blood. The receptors come from a woman aged 30 to 39 with COVID-19, enrolled during active disease.

The rearrangement uses TRBV5-4 and TRBJ1-4, with a tentative D call TRBD1 (6 bases). This CDR3 is 16 amino acids long. CDR1 and CDR2 (germline): SGHNT, YYREEE (reference sequence). Trimming cost V 4 bases and J 3 bases, with 16 bases left between them. The CDR3 DNA follows: TGTGCCAGCAGCACCTTGATGGACAGATCTAATGAAAAACTGTTTTTT. This translates into CASSTLMDRSNEKLFF.

The V gene is TRBV11-3, the J gene TRBJ2-3, with D possibly TRBD1 on 5 matching bases. Deletions cut 5 bases from V and 5 bases from J, with 11 bases between. Per germline, CDR1 SGHNT and CDR2 YENEEA. CDR3 size: 13 residues. CDR3 DNA: TGTGCCAGCAGCCTAATTCAGGGAGATACGCAGTATTTT. The encoded protein is CASSLIQGDTQYF.

The V gene is TRBV5-1, the J gene TRBJ2-3, with 8 bases matching TRBD1. J gave up 3 bases and V 7 bases, and 13 bases lay outside the gene matches. CDR1 SGHRS and CDR2 YFSETQ come from the germline V gene. This CDR3 has 16 residues. The CDR3 spells CASQAPQGVGTDTQYF. CDR3 sequence (DNA): TGCGCCAGCCAGGCCCCACAGGGGGTAGGGACAGATACGCAGTATTTT.

This clone was detected only once. Its ends do not fully match the called genes, so a read error is possible. The chain recombines TRBV4-3 with TRBJ1-1; 7 bases align to TRBD1. This CDR3 contains 16 residues. The germline V gene has CDR1 LGHNA and CDR2 YSLEER. CDR3 coding DNA: TGCGCCAGCAGCCAAGCCAACAGGGGCGTGAAGACTGAAGCTTTCTTT. It translates to CASSQANRGVKTEAFF.

The chain uses TRBV9 and TRBJ1-2; TRBD1 aligns across 7 bases. V shed 3 bases and J 0 bases; nucleotides not matched to a gene: 5. Per the germline V gene, CDR1 is SGDLS and CDR2 is YYNGEE. The CDR3 is made up of 15 amino acids. The CDR3 sequence is CASSAWDSPNYGYTF. In nucleotides, the CDR3 is TGTGCCAGCAGCGCCTGGGACAGCCCTAACTATGGCTACACCTTC.